This TCR beta chain was captured by sequencing in a study of T-cell reconstitution after alpha-beta-depleted transplantation in children. For TCRbeta, the library was prepared with unique molecular identifiers. Via MiXCR, TCRdb re-called the PCR reads, giving one row per CDR3 protein. This sample has just under 550,000 distinct CDR3 sequences, with approximately 20% found just once. In germline, CDR1 is SGHDN, CDR2 FVKESK. The ends were cut back, 0 bases at V and 3 bases at J, with 9 bases in the middle. This CDR3 contains 15 residues. The chain is built from TRBV14 and TRBJ2-1; D gene uncertain. This TCR was sampled from a human donor who donated a stem cell graft to a child with acute lymphoblastic leukemia. The sequences come from PBMCs from the stem cell graft donor, collected from the stem cell graft. The CDR3 nucleotides read TGTGCCAGCAGCCAAGATTTCGGGTACTACAATGAGCAGTTCTTC. It yields the protein CASSQDFGYYNEQFF.